A selection of T cell receptor beta chains follows, all from one sample in a study of control samples from healthy donors and cancer patients. Repertoires were generated with immunoSEQ multiplex PCR, while TCRdb's copy carries only in-frame clones and drops some. Here the sample spans over 150,000 clones, 94% being singletons. Sequences were obtained from blood. The receptors were sampled from a woman aged 18-29 years in good health. Each CDR3 is given with its conserved first and last residue. The order of the fields is J gene, V gene, D gene, clone size, CDR3 DNA, CDR3 protein. D genes are given only for firm matches. Clone sizes are given selectively: once, few, many, or a class where the clone is expanded.

TRBJ1-5 TRBV28 . . TGTGCCAGCAGTTTAGGCCTCGTTCCCCAGCATTTT CASSLGLVPQHF
TRBJ1-1 TRBV11-3 . . TGTGCCAGCAGCTTAAGGCGGAACACTGAAGCTTTCTTT CASSLRRNTEAFF
TRBJ1-1 TRBV11-3 . . TGTGCCAGCAGCTTAGAAGGGACGGTGAACACTGAAGCTTTCTTT CASSLEGTVNTEAFF
TRBJ2-3 TRBV24-1 TRBD1 . TGTGCCACCAGCGAGGGACAGGGCAGCACAGATACGCAGTATTTT CATSEGQGSTDTQYF
TRBJ1-5 TRBV20-1 . . TGCAGTGCTAGTGGATACAATCAGCCCCAGCATTTT CSASGYNQPQHF
TRBJ1-1 TRBV9 . . TGTGCCAGCAGCCCCCGAGCGAACACTGAAGCTTTCTTT CASSPRANTEAFF
TRBJ2-2 TRBV19 TRBD1 . TGTGCCAGTAGTATAACAGGGGGCACCGGGGAGCTGTTTTTT CASSITGGTGELFF
TRBJ2-1 TRBV6-7 . . TGTGCCAGCAGCCCTCCGGCGGCGGAGGAGCAGTTCTTC CASSPPAAEEQFF
TRBJ2-7 TRBV28 . . TGTGCCAGCAGTTTATGGGGCAGTACCTACGAGCAGTACTTC CASSLWGSTYEQYF
TRBJ2-5 TRBV6-2/TRBV6-3 . . TGTGCCAGCAGCCCCCGACCTCAAGAGACCCAGTACTTC CASSPRPQETQYF
TRBJ2-1 TRBV2 TRBD2 . TGTGCCAGCAGCCCAACATTCGGGACTAGCGGTGAGCAGTTCTTC CASSPTFGTSGEQFF
TRBJ2-1 TRBV4-1 TRBD2 . TGCGCCAGCAGCCAAGAACTAGCGGGGGGCTCCTTCAATGAGCAGTTCTTC CASSQELAGGSFNEQFF
TRBJ2-3 TRBV11-3 TRBD2 . TGTGCCAGCAGCGAGCGGGGGGGCTGGGCAGATACGCAGTATTTT CASSERGGWADTQYF
TRBJ1-1 TRBV6-2/TRBV6-3 . . TGTGCCAGCAGTTACCTCGTGGGACTTTCACAGGCTTTCTTT CASSYLVGLSQAFF
TRBJ1-6 TRBV27 TRBD1 . TGTGCCAGCAGTCTCGGGACAGGGAGCTATAATTCACCCCTCCACTTT CASSLGTGSYNSPLHF
TRBJ1-6 TRBV7-9 . . TGTGCCAGCAGCTTAGGGCACAGGGTTGGATCACCCCTCCACTTT CASSLGHRVGSPLHF
TRBJ2-1 TRBV27 TRBD1 . TGTGCCAGCAGTCGGACAGGGGGTTACCACAATGAGCAGTTCTTC CASSRTGGYHNEQFF
TRBJ1-5 TRBV2 . . TGTGCCAGCATGGGCCGGAGCAATCAGCCCCAGCATTTT CASMGRSNQPQHF
TRBJ1-4 TRBV18 . . TGTGCCAGCTCACCGACACCCCGAAGATGGGAAAAACTGTTTTTT CASSPTPRRWEKLFF
TRBJ2-1 TRBV4-3 TRBD2 . TGCGCCAGCAGCCCCGACGGGACTAGCGAATACAATGAGCAGTTCTTC CASSPDGTSEYNEQFF
TRBJ2-7 TRBV4-1 . . TGCGCCAGCAGCCGAGGCCCCTGGGAGGCCTACGAGCAGTACTTC CASSRGPWEAYEQYF
TRBJ1-2 TRBV6-5 TRBD1 . TGTGCCAGCAGCCAGGGGGCGGACTATGGCTACACCTTC CASSQGADYGYTF
TRBJ2-7 TRBV27 . . TGTGCCACAGGGCGCTTCTACGAGCAGTACTTC CATGRFYEQYF
TRBJ2-1 TRBV5-1 TRBD1 . TGCGCCAGCAGCCCCGGGACAGTCGCGAATGAGCAGTTCTTC CASSPGTVANEQFF
TRBJ1-5 TRBV15 . once TGTGCCACCAGCAGGGGTAAGAGCAGCAGCAATCAGCCCCAGCATTTT CATSRGKSSSNQPQHF
TRBJ1-2 TRBV5-5 . . TGTGCCAGCAGCTTGGCCGAGGGGCCCACTAACTATGGCTACACCTTC CASSLAEGPTNYGYTF
TRBJ2-7 TRBV7-9 . . TGTGCCAGCAGCCCCTCCGGGGGCGAGCAGTACTTC CASSPSGGEQYF
TRBJ2-7 TRBV19 . . TGTGCCAGTAGTAGCCAGGGGGGATCCTACGAGCAGTACTTC CASSSQGGSYEQYF
TRBJ2-7 TRBV4-1 . . TGCGCCAGCAGCCACCGTACTAGGGGCTCCCTTACCTACGAGCAGTACTTC CASSHRTRGSLTYEQYF
TRBJ1-1 TRBV7-2 . . TGTGCCAGCAGACTAGGGGCAGGGAACACTGAAGCTTTCTTT CASRLGAGNTEAFF
TRBJ1-2 TRBV5-6 . once TGTGCCAGCAGCCCGGGTAGGGAAGGCTACACCTTC CASSPGREGYTF
TRBJ1-1 TRBV7-8 . . TGTGCCAGCAGCCCAAGGACGAGAACCCTTGACACTGAAGCTTTCTTT CASSPRTRTLDTEAFF
TRBJ2-1 TRBV5-1 TRBD1 . TGCGCCAGCAGCCGGTTCCAGGGGGCAATCAACAATGAGCAGTTCTTC CASSRFQGAINNEQFF
TRBJ1-4 TRBV5-6 . . TGTGCCAGCAGCTCGGTCCGACAGGACGGGGGCGAAAAACTGTTTTTT CASSSVRQDGGEKLFF
TRBJ1-6 TRBV6-5 . . TGTGCCAGCAGCCCCGGGCCCTATAATTCACCCCTCCACTTT CASSPGPYNSPLHF
TRBJ1-6 TRBV5-6 . . TGTGCCAGCAGCTTGGACGGGAATTCACCCCTCCACTTT CASSLDGNSPLHF
TRBJ2-7 TRBV9 TRBD1 . TGTGCCAGCAGTATGGGGCAGGGGGCACGCGAGCAGTACTTC CASSMGQGAREQYF
TRBJ1-2 TRBV19 . . TGTGCCAGTAGTATCGACGGAGTCAGGGACTATGGCTACACCTTC CASSIDGVRDYGYTF
TRBJ1-1 TRBV9 . . TGTGCCAGCAGCGAAGTGGGGGGCACTGAAGCTTTCTTT CASSEVGGTEAFF
TRBJ2-7 TRBV2 TRBD1 . TGTGCCAGCAGTGGCCGGGACAGGGGATCCTACGAGCAGTACTTC CASSGRDRGSYEQYF
TRBJ1-2 TRBV14 . once TGTGCCAGCAGCCAAGATACCAAGAACTATGGCTACACCTTC CASSQDTKNYGYTF
TRBJ1-1 TRBV29-1 . . TGCAGCGTTGCGCGTGGGGCTGGGACTGAAGCTTTCTTT CSVARGAGTEAFF
TRBJ2-4 TRBV5-4 TRBD1 . TGTGCCAGCAGCCGAGACAGGGTAGCAGCCAAAAACATTCAGTACTTC CASSRDRVAAKNIQYF
TRBJ1-1 TRBV9 . . TGTGCCAGCAGCGTAGGAGGGGACCAGAACACTGAAGCTTTCTTT CASSVGGDQNTEAFF
TRBJ2-2 TRBV11-2 . . TGTGCCAGCAGCCCCCCGGTAAAAAAGGCCGGGGAGCTGTTTTTT CASSPPVKKAGELFF
TRBJ1-1 TRBV30 . . TGTGCCTGGACCAGGGACGAGGAAAATACAGCTTTCTTT CAWTRDEENTAFF
TRBJ1-1 TRBV4-2 TRBD1 . TGTGCCAGCAGCCAAGTACAGGGGAGGGGGACTGAAGCTTTCTTT CASSQVQGRGTEAFF
TRBJ1-1 TRBV18 TRBD1 . TGTGCCAGCTCACCAGCCGGGACAGGGGGTTGGACTGAAGCTTTCTTT CASSPAGTGGWTEAFF
TRBJ2-7 TRBV11-2 . . TGTGCCAGCAGCCCCTGGTGGAGGGGAGGCGAGCAGTACTTC CASSPWWRGGEQYF
TRBJ1-2 TRBV5-6 TRBD1 . TGTGCCAGCAGCTGGACAGGAGGGTCGGAACTCCTTTACACCTTC CASSWTGGSELLYTF
TRBJ1-2 TRBV12-3/TRBV12-4 . . TGTGCCAGCAGTTTTGGAGATGGCTACACCTTC CASSFGDGYTF
TRBJ2-7 TRBV28 TRBD1 . TGTGCCAGCAGTGCCGGACAGGCCGTCTACGAGCAGTACTTC CASSAGQAVYEQYF
TRBJ2-3 TRBV28 TRBD2 few TGTGCCAGCAAACTAGCGGGAGGGTGGGCAGATACGCAGTATTTT CASKLAGGWADTQYF
TRBJ2-2 TRBV6-2/TRBV6-3 . . TGTGCCAGCAGTTATATAAGGTCCGGGGAGCTGTTTTTT CASSYIRSGELFF
TRBJ2-3 TRBV5-1 . . TGCGCCAGCAGCTTGGCCGTAAATGCAGATACGCAGTATTTT CASSLAVNADTQYF
TRBJ1-2 TRBV10-3 . . TGTGCCATCAGTGAAGGGGGGTTAGACTATGGCTACACCTTC CAISEGGLDYGYTF
TRBJ2-7 TRBV2 TRBD1 . TGTGCCAGCAGTGCCGAACAGGGGGCCCTTTTGTACGAGCAGTACTTC CASSAEQGALLYEQYF
TRBJ2-7 TRBV29-1 . . TGCAGCGCCGTGACGGACCCCCCCTACGAGCAGTACTTC CSAVTDPPYEQYF
TRBJ1-4 TRBV9 . . TGTGCCAGCAGCGTTTCCATGGGTGGGGGTAATGAAAAACTGTTTTTT CASSVSMGGGNEKLFF
TRBJ1-5 TRBV4-1 . . TGCGCCAGCAGCCAAGATCTGAGGGGGTGGCAGCCCCAGCATTTT CASSQDLRGWQPQHF